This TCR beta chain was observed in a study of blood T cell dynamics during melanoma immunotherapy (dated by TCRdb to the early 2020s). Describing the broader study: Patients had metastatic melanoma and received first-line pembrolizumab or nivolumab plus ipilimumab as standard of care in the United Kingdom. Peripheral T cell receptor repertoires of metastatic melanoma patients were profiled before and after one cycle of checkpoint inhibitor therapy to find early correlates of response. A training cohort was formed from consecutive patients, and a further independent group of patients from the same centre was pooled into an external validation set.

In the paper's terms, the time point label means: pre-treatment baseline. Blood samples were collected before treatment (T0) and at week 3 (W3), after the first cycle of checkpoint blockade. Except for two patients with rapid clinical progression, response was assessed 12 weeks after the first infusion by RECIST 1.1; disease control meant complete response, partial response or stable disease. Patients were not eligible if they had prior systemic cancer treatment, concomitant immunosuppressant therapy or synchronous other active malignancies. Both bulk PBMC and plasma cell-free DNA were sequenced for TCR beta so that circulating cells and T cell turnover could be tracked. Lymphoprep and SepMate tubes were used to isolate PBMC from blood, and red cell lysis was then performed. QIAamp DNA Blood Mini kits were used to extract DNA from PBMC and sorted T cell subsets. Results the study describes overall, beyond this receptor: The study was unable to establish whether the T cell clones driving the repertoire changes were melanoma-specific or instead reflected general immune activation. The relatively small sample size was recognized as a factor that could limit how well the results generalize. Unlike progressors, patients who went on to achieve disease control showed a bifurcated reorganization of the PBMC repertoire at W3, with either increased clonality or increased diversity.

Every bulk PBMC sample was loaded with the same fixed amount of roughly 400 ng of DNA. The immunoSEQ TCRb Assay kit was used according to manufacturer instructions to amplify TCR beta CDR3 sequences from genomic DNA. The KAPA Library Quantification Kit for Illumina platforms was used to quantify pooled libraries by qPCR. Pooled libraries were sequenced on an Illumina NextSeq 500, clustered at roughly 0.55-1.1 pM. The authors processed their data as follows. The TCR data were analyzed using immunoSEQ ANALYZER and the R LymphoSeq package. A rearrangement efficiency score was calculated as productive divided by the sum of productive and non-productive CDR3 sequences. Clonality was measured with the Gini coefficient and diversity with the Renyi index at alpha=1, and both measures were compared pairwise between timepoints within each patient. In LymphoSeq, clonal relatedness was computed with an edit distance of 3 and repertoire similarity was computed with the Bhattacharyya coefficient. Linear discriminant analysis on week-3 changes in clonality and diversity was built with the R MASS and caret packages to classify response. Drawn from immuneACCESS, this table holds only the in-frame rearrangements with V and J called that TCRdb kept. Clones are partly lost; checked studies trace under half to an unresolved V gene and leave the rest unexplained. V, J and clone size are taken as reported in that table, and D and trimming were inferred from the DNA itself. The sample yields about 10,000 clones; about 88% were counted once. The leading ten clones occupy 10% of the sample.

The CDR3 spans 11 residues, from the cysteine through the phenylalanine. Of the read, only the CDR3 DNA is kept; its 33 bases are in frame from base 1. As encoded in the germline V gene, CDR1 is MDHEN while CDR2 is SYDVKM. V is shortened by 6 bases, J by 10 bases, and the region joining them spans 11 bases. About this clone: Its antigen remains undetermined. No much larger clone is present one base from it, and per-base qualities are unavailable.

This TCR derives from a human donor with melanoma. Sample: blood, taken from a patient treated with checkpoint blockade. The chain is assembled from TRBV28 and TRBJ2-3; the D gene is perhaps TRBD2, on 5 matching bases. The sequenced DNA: TGTGCCAGCAGGTTACGGGGTTCGCAGTATTTT. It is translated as CASRLRGSQYF.